Below, 9 T cell receptor beta chains from the same sample are listed, as sequenced in a study of blood T cell repertoires in COVID-19. Repertoires were generated with immunoSEQ multiplex PCR, while TCRdb's copy carries only in-frame clones and drops some. The sample lists around 160,000 clones, roughly 76% occurring once. The sequencing input was peripheral blood. These receptors all stem from a human donor with acute or convalescent COVID-19. The donor label of this sample is uncertain.

The rearrangement uses TRBV2 and TRBJ1-5; tentatively, D is TRBD1 (5 bases). The ends were cut back, 4 bases at V and 3 bases at J, with 13 bases in the middle. From germline, CDR1 is SNHLY and CDR2 FYNNEI. The CDR3 has 15 amino acids. The CDR3, as DNA: TGTGCCAGCAGTGGGATGCAGGGTCCCAATCAGCCCCAGCATTTT. Amino acid sequence: CASSGMQGPNQPQHF.

The rearrangement joins TRBV7-2 to TRBJ2-1; a weak D match, TRBD2 (6 bases). Germline assignment: CDR1 SGHTA and CDR2 FQGNSA. CDR3 length equals 16 residues. Trimming took 5 bases from V and 0 from J, leaving 14 bases between them. The CDR3 DNA sequence: TGTGCCAGCAGCAAGCAAGCGGGCAGCTCCTACAATGAGCAGTTCTTC. Protein product: CASSKQAGSSYNEQFF. The variable domain in full, with the rest retrieved from reference TRBV7-2 and TRBJ2-1, is GAGVSQSPSNKVTEKGKDVELRCDPISGHTALYWYRQSLGQGLEFLIYFQGNSAPDKSGLPSDRFSAERTGGSVSTLTIQRTQQEDSAVYLCASSKQAGSSYNEQFFGPGTRLTVL.

This chain links TRBV20-1 with TRBJ1-1; no definite D call. V lost 5 bases, J lost 11 bases, and 15 bases lay in between. Per the germline V gene, CDR1 is DFQATT and CDR2 is SNEGSKA (reference sequence). The CDR3 sequence is 11 residues long. The CDR3 DNA reads TGCAGTGCTCTAACTAGTCCGAGTGCTTTCTTT. The encoded protein is CSALTSPSAFF.

A few counts support this clone. The V gene is TRBV4-1, the J gene TRBJ1-2, with D hard to call. Trimming removed 0 bases from V and 9 bases from J, with 17 bases in between. CDR3 length: 15 amino acids. CDR1 is MGHRA and CDR2 is YSYEKL in the germline V gene. CDR3 nucleotides: TGCGCCAGCAGCCAAGATAAGAACGGTTTACCGAGCTACACCTTC. It is translated as CASSQDKNGLPSYTF.

This clone has a handful of counts. This chain joins TRBV19 and TRBJ2-2, with a tentative D call TRBD2 (5 bases). The CDR3 has 15 amino acids. V was shortened by 3 bases and J by 5 bases, with 13 bases between the two germline ends. From germline, CDR1 is LNHDA and CDR2 SQIVND (reference sequence). This chain's CDR3 is CASSIVSGVTGELFF. The CDR3 DNA is TGTGCCAGTAGTATTGTCTCCGGGGTTACCGGGGAGCTGTTTTTT.

This clone turned up a few times. The V call is TRBV5-1, the J call TRBJ2-2; TRBD1 might be the D (6 bases). Trimming cost V 4 bases and J 5 bases, with 9 bases left between them. The germline CDR1 and CDR2 sequences are SGHRS and YFSETQ. The CDR3 spans 13 residues. For the CDR3, the DNA is TGCGCCAGCAGCCCCCAGGGGACCGGGGAGCTGTTTTTT. Translated, it gives CASSPQGTGELFF.

This chain uses TRBV5-1 with TRBJ1-2, with 11 bases fitting TRBD1. The CDR3 extends over 16 amino acids. CDR1 SGHRS and CDR2 YFSETQ come from the germline V gene. The V and J ends lost 4 bases and 4 bases, in that order; junction bases with no gene match: 9. The CDR3 DNA reads as TGCGCCAGCAGCGCGAGTTCTGGACAGGGGGCCTATGGCTACACCTTC. Protein: CASSASSGQGAYGYTF.

The rearrangement uses TRBV2 and TRBJ1-6; 7 positions agree with TRBD1. Trimming took 3 bases from V and 1 from J; bases not matched to a gene: 0. This CDR3 contains 15 residues. The V gene's germline CDR1 is SNHLY and CDR2 FYNNEI. The CDR3 DNA reads TGTGCCAGCAGTGACAGGGGGTCCTATAATTCACCCCTCCACTTT. This sequence encodes CASSDRGSYNSPLHF.

This clone was counted once. The rearrangement uses TRBV11-2 and TRBJ2-2, with D uncertain. The CDR3 is made up of 15 amino acids. Germline CDR1 is SGHAT and CDR2 is FQNNGV. Trimming took 5 bases from V and 2 from J, leaving 12 bases between them. The CDR3 here is CASSRNSRNTGELFF. The CDR3 region has the DNA TGTGCCAGCAGCCGTAATAGCCGAAACACCGGGGAGCTGTTTTTT.